The T cell receptor beta chain described here comes from a study of response to subunit inactivated influenza vaccine listed by TCRdb under 2018. About the investigation overall: To follow how T cells responded to a trivalent subunit inactivated influenza vaccine, the researchers relied on deep quantitative profiling of the T cell receptor repertoire. The study at large found these results: It was suggested by the authors that each seasonal influenza vaccination may recruit only a limited number of new T cells.

The receptor library was made with RT-PCR. These reads were obtained on an Illumina HiSeq 2500. Starting from the raw public reads, TCRdb applied fastp trimming at Q25, assembled clones with MiXCR and retained in-frame beta chains. Merged by CDR3 protein, the rows form single entries marked with the most common genes and DNA. For this sample the table gives 450,000 to 600,000 distinct CDR3 sequences, of which approximately 7.6% were detected only once. The top ten clonotypes cover 13% of the sample. Sequences SGHTA (CDR1) and FQGNSA (CDR2) are obtained from the germline V gene. V was cut back by 6 bases and J by 2 bases, leaving a gap of 13 bases between them. The CDR3 has 14 amino acids, counting the end cysteine and phenylalanine. The retained sequence is limited to the CDR3, 42 bases, with the frame set at the first base. Only a few counts were recorded for this clonotype. What antigen it recognizes has not been identified. Base qualities are not provided; no much larger clone lies one nucleotide away.

The clonotype was recovered from a man aged 50-75 years who received an inactivated influenza vaccine. Donor details come from another sample of the same person, matched by shared clones. This specimen was PBMCs from blood, taken less than 30 months after vaccination. The chain is made from TRBV7-2 and TRBJ1-2; a weak D assignment points to TRBD1 (6 bases agree). The DNA reads as follows: TGTGCCAGCAGTACAGGGACTCTGAACTATGGCTACACCTTC. Its protein product is CASSTGTLNYGYTF.